This T cell receptor (beta chain) was obtained from a study of read filtering for tumor transcriptome and immune sequencing. Overall study context: R-ISS stage counts were 8 or 9 for I, about 16 for II, 6 or 7 for III.

Germline CDR1 and CDR2: MGHRA and YSYEKL. Trimming shortened V by 0 bases and J by 7 bases, and 13 bases separated the two germline ends. The CDR3 is 15 residues long. The library was built from approximately 400 ng RNA with molecular barcoded adaptors for alpha/delta and beta/gamma chains. TCRdb re-called the reads through MiXCR, storing one row per CDR3 protein. The data show roughly 82,000 distinct CDR3 sequences, more than 9% seen once. There are many counts of this clonotype. What was sequenced was a population of CD138-negative cells sorted from bone marrow. This clonotype was sampled from a donor aged 40 or over with multiple myeloma. The chain is built from TRBV4-1 and TRBJ2-1, with TRBD2 as a possible D gene (5 bases). The DNA of the CDR3 is TGCGCCAGCAGCCAAGACCGGACTCTCAGGAATGAGCAGTTCTTC. This sequence encodes CASSQDRTLRNEQFF.